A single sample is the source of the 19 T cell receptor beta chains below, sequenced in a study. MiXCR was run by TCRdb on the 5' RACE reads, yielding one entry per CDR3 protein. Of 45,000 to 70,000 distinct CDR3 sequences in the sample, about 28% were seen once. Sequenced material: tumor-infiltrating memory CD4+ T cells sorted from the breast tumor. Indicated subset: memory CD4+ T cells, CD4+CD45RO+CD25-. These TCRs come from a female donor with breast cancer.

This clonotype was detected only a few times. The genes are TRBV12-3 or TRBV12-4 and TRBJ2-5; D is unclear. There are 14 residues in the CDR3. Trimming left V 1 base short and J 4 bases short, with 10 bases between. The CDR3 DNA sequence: TGTGCCAGCAGTTTAGGTAGGGTTCGAGAGACCCAGTACTTC. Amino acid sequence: CASSLGRVRETQYF.

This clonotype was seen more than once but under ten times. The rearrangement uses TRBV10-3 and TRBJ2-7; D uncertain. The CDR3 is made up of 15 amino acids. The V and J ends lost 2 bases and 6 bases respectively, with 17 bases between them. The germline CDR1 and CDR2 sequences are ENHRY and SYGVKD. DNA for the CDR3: TGTGCCATCAGTGAGCCTCTATCAGAAGTGCTCGAGCAGTACTTC. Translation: CAISEPLSEVLEQYF.

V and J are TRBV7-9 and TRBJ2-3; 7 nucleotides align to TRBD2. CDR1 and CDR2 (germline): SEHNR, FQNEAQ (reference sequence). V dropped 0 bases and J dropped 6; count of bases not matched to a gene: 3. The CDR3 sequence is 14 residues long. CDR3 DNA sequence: TGTGCCAGCAGCTTAGCGGGGAGGGGCGATACGCAGTATTTT. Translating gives CASSLAGRGDTQYF.

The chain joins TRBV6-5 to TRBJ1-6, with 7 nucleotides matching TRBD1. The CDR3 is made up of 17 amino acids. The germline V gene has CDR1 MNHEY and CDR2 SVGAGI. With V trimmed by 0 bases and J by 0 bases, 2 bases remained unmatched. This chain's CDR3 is CASSYSGQSSYNSPLHF. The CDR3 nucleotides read TGTGCCAGCAGTTACTCGGGACAGAGCTCCTATAATTCACCCCTCCACTTT.

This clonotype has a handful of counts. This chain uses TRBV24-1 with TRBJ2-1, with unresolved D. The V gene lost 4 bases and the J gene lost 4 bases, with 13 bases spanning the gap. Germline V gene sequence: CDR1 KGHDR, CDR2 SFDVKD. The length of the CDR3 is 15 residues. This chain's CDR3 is CATSDIQHGYNEQFF. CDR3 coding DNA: TGTGCCACCAGTGACATCCAACACGGTTACAATGAGCAGTTCTTC.

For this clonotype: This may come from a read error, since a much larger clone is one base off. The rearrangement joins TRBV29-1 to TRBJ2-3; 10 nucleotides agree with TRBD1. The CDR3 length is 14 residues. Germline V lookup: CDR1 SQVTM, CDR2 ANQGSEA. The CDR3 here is CRVYDRGLTDTQYF. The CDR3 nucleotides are TGCCGCGTTTATGACAGGGGGCTTACAGATACGCAGTATTTT.

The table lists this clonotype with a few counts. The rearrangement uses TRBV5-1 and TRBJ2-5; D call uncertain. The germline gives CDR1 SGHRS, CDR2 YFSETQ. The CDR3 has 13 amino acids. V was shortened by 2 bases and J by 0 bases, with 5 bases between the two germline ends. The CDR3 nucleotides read TGCGCCAGCAGCTTCGGTGACCAAGAGACCCAGTACTTC. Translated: CASSFGDQETQYF.

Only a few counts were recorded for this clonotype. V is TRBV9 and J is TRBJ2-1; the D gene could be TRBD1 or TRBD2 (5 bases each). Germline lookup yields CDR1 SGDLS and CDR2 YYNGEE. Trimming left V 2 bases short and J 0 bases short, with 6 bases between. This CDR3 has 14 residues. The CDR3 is CASSVGDSYNEQFF. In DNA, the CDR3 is TGTGCCAGCAGCGTGGGGGACTCCTACAATGAGCAGTTCTTC.

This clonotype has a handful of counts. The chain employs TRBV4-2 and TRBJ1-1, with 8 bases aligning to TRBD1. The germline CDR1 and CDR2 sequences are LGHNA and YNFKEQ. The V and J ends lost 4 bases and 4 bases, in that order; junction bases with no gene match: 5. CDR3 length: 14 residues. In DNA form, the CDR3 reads TGTGCCAGCAGCCGGAGCCAGGGGGCCACTGAAGCTTTCTTT. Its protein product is CASSRSQGATEAFF.

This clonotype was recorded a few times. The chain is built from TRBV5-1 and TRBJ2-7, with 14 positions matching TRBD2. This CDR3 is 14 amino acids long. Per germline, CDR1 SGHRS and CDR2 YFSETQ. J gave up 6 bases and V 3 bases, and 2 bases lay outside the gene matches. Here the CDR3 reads CASSSGLAGAEQYF. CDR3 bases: TGCGCCAGCAGCTCGGGACTAGCGGGAGCCGAGCAGTACTTC.

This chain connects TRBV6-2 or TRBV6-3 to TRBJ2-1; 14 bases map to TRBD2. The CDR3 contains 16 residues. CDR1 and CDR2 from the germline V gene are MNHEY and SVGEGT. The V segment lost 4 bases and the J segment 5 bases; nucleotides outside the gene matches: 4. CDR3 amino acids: CASSSAGLAGDNEQFF. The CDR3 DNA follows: TGTGCCAGCAGTTCCGCGGGACTAGCGGGAGACAATGAGCAGTTCTTC.

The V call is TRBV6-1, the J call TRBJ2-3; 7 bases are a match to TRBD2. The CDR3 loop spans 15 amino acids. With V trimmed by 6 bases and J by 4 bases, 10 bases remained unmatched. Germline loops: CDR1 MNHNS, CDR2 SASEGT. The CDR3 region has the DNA TGTGCCAGCAGGGCTCTAGCGGTGGGGGCAGATACGCAGTATTTT. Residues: CASRALAVGADTQYF.

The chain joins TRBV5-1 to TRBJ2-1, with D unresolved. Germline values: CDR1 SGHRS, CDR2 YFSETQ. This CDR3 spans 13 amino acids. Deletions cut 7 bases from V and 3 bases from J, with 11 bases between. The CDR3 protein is CASGVLDYNEQFF. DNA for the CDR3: TGCGCCAGCGGGGTTCTCGACTACAATGAGCAGTTCTTC.

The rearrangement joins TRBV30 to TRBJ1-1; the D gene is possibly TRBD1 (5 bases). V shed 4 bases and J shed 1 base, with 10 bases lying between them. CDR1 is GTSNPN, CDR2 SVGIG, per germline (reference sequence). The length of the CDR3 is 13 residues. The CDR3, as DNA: TGTGCCTGGATCGGGACGGAGAACACTGAAGCTTTCTTT. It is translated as CAWIGTENTEAFF. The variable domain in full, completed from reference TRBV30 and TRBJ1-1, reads SQTIHQWPATLVQPVGSPLSLECTVEGTSNPNLYWYRQAAGRGLQLLFYSVGIGQISSEVPQNLSASRPQDRQFILSSKKLLLSDSGFYLCAWIGTENTEAFFGQGTRLTVV.

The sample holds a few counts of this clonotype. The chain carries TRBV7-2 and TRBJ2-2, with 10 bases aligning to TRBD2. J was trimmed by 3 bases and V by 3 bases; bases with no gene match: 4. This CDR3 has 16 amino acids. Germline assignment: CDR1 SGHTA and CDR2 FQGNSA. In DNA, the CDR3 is TGTGCCAGCAGCTTCTCAGCGGGAGGGTACACCGGGGAGCTGTTTTTT. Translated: CASSFSAGGYTGELFF.

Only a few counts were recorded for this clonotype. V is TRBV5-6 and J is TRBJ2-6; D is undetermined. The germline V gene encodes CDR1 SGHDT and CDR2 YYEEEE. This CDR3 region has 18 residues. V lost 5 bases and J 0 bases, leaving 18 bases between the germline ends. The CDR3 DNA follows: TGTGCCAGCAGGCAGGTGGACGGTTTATTCTCTGGGGCCAACGTCCTGACTTTC. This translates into CASRQVDGLFSGANVLTF.

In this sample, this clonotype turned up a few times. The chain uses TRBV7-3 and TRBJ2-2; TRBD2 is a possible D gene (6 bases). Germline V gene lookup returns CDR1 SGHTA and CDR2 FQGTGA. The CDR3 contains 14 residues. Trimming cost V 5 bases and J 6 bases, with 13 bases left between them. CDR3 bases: TGTGCCAGCAGCACTGGAGGGTTCCCCGGGGAGCTGTTTTTT. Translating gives CASSTGGFPGELFF.

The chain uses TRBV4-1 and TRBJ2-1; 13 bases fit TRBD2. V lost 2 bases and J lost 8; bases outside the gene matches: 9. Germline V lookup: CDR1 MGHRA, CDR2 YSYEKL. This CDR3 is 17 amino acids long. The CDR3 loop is CASSQPRLAGGEDEQFF. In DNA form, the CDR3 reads TGCGCCAGCAGCCAACCTCGACTAGCGGGAGGTGAAGATGAGCAGTTCTTC.

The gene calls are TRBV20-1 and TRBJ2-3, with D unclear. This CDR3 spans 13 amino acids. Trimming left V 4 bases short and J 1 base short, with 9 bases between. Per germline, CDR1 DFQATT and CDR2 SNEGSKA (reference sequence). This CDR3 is CSAKVGGTDTQYF. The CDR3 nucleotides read TGCAGTGCTAAAGTGGGCGGCACAGATACGCAGTATTTT.